Listed here are 30 T cell receptor beta chains from one sample, sequenced in a study of shared clonotypes between healthy human individuals. The method was immunoSEQ multiplex PCR; TCRdb's version includes in-frame clones alone and lacks a portion of them. Of about 2.3 million clones listed, 92% are singletons. Sequenced input: naive CD4+ T cells from PBMCs. The subset is: CD45RA+ positively selected. Every receptor here comes from a man aged 18 to 29 in good health. Some clones in this sample may be carry-over from other donors' samples.

This clone turned up a few times. The chain employs TRBV18 and TRBJ1-4, with D uncertain. Germline V gene sequence: CDR1 KGHSH, CDR2 LQKENI. This CDR3 region has 12 residues. Deletions cut 3 bases from V and 7 bases from J, with 6 bases between. DNA of the CDR3: TGTGCCAGCTCACCGGGGAGTGAAAAACTGTTTTTT. It encodes CASSPGSEKLFF.

This clone was counted once. This sample includes further DNA sequences coding for the same CDR3. The chain links TRBV27 to TRBJ2-7; the D gene could be TRBD1 or TRBD2 (5 bases each). Germline CDR1 reads MNHEY; CDR2 reads SMNVEV (reference sequence). CDR3 length: 14 amino acids. V was clipped by 8 bases and J by 1 base, with 15 bases between them. The CDR3 region has the DNA TGTGCCAGCTCTCTTAGGGACGAATCCTACGAGCAGTACTTC. It encodes CASSLRDESYEQYF.

This rearrangement joins TRBV19 to TRBJ1-1; D is undetermined. V dropped 7 bases and J dropped 4 bases, with 19 bases sitting between them. Germline loops: CDR1 LNHDA, CDR2 SQIVND (reference sequence). The CDR3 extends over 15 amino acids. CDR3 in DNA: TGTGCCAGTATAAAGGGAGTGGATTTGGGCACTGAAGCTTTCTTT. As protein: CASIKGVDLGTEAFF. The whole variable domain, remainder taken from reference TRBV19 and TRBJ1-1, is DGGITQSPKYLFRKEGQNVTLSCEQNLNHDAMYWYRQDPGQGLRLIYYSQIVNDFQKGDIAEGYSVSREKKESFPLTVTSAQKNPTAFYLCASIKGVDLGTEAFFGQGTRLTVV.

V is TRBV2 and J is TRBJ1-1; the D is unclear. This CDR3 comprises 13 residues. Per germline, CDR1 SNHLY and CDR2 FYNNEI. The V gene lost 5 bases and the J gene lost 4 bases, with 11 bases spanning the gap. The CDR3 sequence is CASSQRMGTEAFF. The DNA of the CDR3 is TGTGCCAGCAGTCAAAGGATGGGCACTGAAGCTTTCTTT.

The chain recombines TRBV5-1 with TRBJ2-5, with a tentative D call TRBD2 (8 bases). Germline loops: CDR1 SGHRS, CDR2 YFSETQ. V was shortened by 1 base and J by 7 bases, with 20 bases between the two germline ends. The CDR3 spans 16 residues. CDR3 bases: TGCGCCAGCAGCTTGCCAGGTGCAGGGGGACTAGGGACCCAGTACTTC. Its protein is CASSLPGAGGLGTQYF.

The CDR3 is CASSSDRGGEQYF. CDR3 coding DNA: TGTGCCTCTTCCTCGGACAGGGGCGGCGAGCAGTACTTC. The rearrangement links TRBV30 to TRBJ2-7, with 9 bases identical to TRBD1. Germline-derived CDR1 and CDR2 are GTSNPN and SVGIG (reference sequence). After removal of 7 bases from V and 6 bases from J, the junction contained 10 bases not matched to a gene. The CDR3 sequence is 13 residues long.

Notes on this clone: Different DNA sequences within this sample yield the same CDR3. V is TRBV20-1 and J is TRBJ2-7, with D possibly matching TRBD2 (5 bases). CDR1 DFQATT and CDR2 SNEGSKA come from the germline V gene (reference sequence). This CDR3 contains 11 residues. Between the trimmed V and J ends, which lost 6 bases and 3 bases, there was a span of 9 bases. CDR3 nucleotide sequence: TGCAGTGCCCGCAGCGGCTACGAGCAGTACTTC. The encoded protein is CSARSGYEQYF.

The CDR3 DNA follows: TGTGCCAGCAGCTTGGTCCGGGACTCCTATGGCTACACCTTC. This gives the protein CASSLVRDSYGYTF. The genes are TRBV5-4 and TRBJ1-2; a possible D gene is TRBD1 (5 bases). This CDR3 contains 14 residues. In germline, CDR1 is SGHNT, CDR2 YYREEE (reference sequence). Trimming cost V 0 bases and J 4 bases, with 10 bases left between them.

The chain combines TRBV4-3 with TRBJ1-1, with 8 bases that match TRBD1. Germline CDR1 is LGHNA and CDR2 is YSLEER. The junction had 12 bases not matched to a gene; V was cut back by 3 bases and J by 3 bases. The CDR3 length is 17 residues. This CDR3 reads CASSQAAWGQADTEAFF. CDR3 in DNA: TGCGCCAGCAGCCAGGCTGCTTGGGGACAGGCTGACACTGAAGCTTTCTTT.

J is TRBJ2-1 and V is TRBV6-5; 7 bases fit TRBD1. V lost 7 bases and J lost 10; bases outside the gene matches: 13. Germline V gene data show CDR1 as MNHEY and CDR2 as SVGAGI. The CDR3 is made up of 14 amino acids. CDR3 in amino acids: CASTDRDRGGEQFF. DNA of the CDR3: TGTGCCAGCACTGACAGGGACCGCGGAGGAGAGCAGTTCTTC.

This sequence joins TRBV19 and TRBJ2-1; 12 nucleotides align to TRBD2. The CDR3 is made up of 17 amino acids. Germline V CDR1 and CDR2: LNHDA, SQIVND (reference sequence). V trimming: 5 bases; J trimming: 3 bases; junction bases outside the gene matches: 8. The CDR3 loop reads CASSPGLAGGYYNEQFF. CDR3 sequence (DNA): TGTGCCAGTAGTCCGGGACTAGCGGGCGGCTACTACAATGAGCAGTTCTTC.

Only a few counts were recorded for this clone. The CDR3 DNA reads as TGTGCCAGCAGCTTGCCGCAGGGTATGGCTTTCTTT. Its protein is CASSLPQGMAFF. The chain joins TRBV5-4 to TRBJ1-1; a weak D match, TRBD1 (5 bases). V shed 1 base and J shed 11 bases, with 12 bases lying between them. Germline CDR1 and CDR2: SGHNT and YYREEE (reference sequence). CDR3 length: 12 residues.

This clone was picked up a small number of times. The chain joins TRBV6-4 to TRBJ2-2, with D tentatively TRBD2 (5 bases). The V end was cut by 0 bases, the J end by 6 bases, with 5 bases between. The CDR3 is 13 residues long. Germline V gene lookup returns CDR1 MRHNA and CDR2 SNTAGT. CDR3 DNA: TGTGCCAGCAGTGACTCGGGAGCCGGGGAGCTGTTTTTT. This gives the protein CASSDSGAGELFF.

For this clone: This sample includes further DNA sequences coding for the same CDR3. This chain joins TRBV5-1 and TRBJ2-7; D gene unclear. The CDR3 is 12 amino acids. V dropped 3 bases and J dropped 5 bases, with 9 bases sitting between them. The germline CDR1 and CDR2 sequences are SGHRS and YFSETQ. The CDR3 is CASSSPGDEQYF. CDR3 sequence (DNA): TGCGCCAGCAGCTCCCCAGGTGACGAGCAGTACTTC.

This clone came up once. The chain has TRBV5-8 and TRBJ2-2; 7 bases are shared with TRBD1. This CDR3 comprises 14 residues. The ends lost 1 base at V and 6 bases at J; junction bases unmatched: 3. Germline loops: CDR1 SGHTS, CDR2 YDEGEE. CDR3 coding DNA: TGTGCCAGCAGCTTGAGGGGGCAAGCCGGGGAGCTGTTTTTT. This gives the protein CASSLRGQAGELFF.

A note on this clone: Other DNA sequences from this sample encode an identical CDR3 as well. The rearrangement links TRBV5-4 to TRBJ2-7, with 7 positions matching TRBD2. The CDR3 loop spans 14 amino acids. Trimming at V came to 4 bases and at J to 4 bases, leaving 8 bases not matched to a gene. The V gene's germline CDR1 is SGHNT and CDR2 YYREEE (reference sequence). The CDR3 nucleotides are TGTGCCAGCAGCCCAACCGGGACTACATACGAGCAGTACTTC. It codes for CASSPTGTTYEQYF.

The chain uses TRBV14 and TRBJ2-3; 12 bases align to TRBD2. Germline values: CDR1 SGHDN, CDR2 FVKESK. This CDR3 contains 18 residues. V lost 4 bases to trimming and J lost 0 bases; unmatched junction nucleotides: 8. The CDR3 reads CASSPGATSGSSTDTQYF. In DNA, the CDR3 is TGTGCCAGCAGCCCTGGGGCGACTAGCGGGAGTAGCACAGATACGCAGTATTTT.

This chain joins TRBV2 and TRBJ2-3, with D possibly being TRBD2 (6 bases). The CDR3 extends over 14 amino acids. V was trimmed by 7 bases and J by 2 bases, leaving 13 bases between them. CDR1 SNHLY and CDR2 FYNNEI come from the germline V gene. This CDR3 reads CASKRRDSTDTQYF. Here the CDR3 DNA reads TGTGCCAGCAAGCGGCGGGATTCCACAGATACGCAGTATTTT.

The chain has TRBV5-1 and TRBJ2-1; 9 bases map to TRBD2. The CDR3 length is 16 residues. Germline V CDR1 and CDR2: SGHRS, YFSETQ. J was trimmed by 7 bases and V by 4 bases; bases with no gene match: 12. The CDR3, as DNA: TGCGCCAGCAGCCCATGGGGAGCGGGAGGAGGTAATGAGCAGTTCTTC. Protein: CASSPWGAGGGNEQFF.

The rearrangement joins TRBV11-2 to TRBJ1-1, with TRBD1 identical over 8 bases. Germline V CDR1 and CDR2: SGHAT, FQNNGV. The CDR3 runs 15 residues. With V trimmed by 5 bases and J by 0 bases, 5 bases remained unmatched. CDR3 bases: TGTGCCAGCAGCGCGTACAGGGGGATGAACACTGAAGCTTTCTTT. Its translation: CASSAYRGMNTEAFF.

The chain carries TRBV7-2 and TRBJ2-1; either TRBD1 or TRBD2 may supply D (5 bases each). The germline CDR1 and CDR2 sequences are SGHTA and FQGNSA. This CDR3 contains 16 residues. V dropped 2 bases and J dropped 7 bases, with 18 bases sitting between them. The CDR3 is CASSLRETGTGNEQFF. CDR3 sequence (DNA): TGTGCCAGCAGCTTAAGAGAAACAGGAACGGGGAATGAGCAGTTCTTC.

This clone was seen a single time. V usage is TRBV30 and J usage is TRBJ1-4; 8 positions agree with TRBD1. Germline CDR1 reads GTSNPN; CDR2 reads SVGIG (reference sequence). The V and J ends lost 2 bases and 3 bases, in that order; junction bases with no gene match: 20. The CDR3 sequence is 20 residues long. The CDR3: CAWSTLGPGQGSGANEKLFF. CDR3 bases: TGTGCCTGGAGTACTTTGGGGCCTGGACAGGGTAGTGGTGCTAATGAAAAACTGTTTTTT.

V is TRBV10-3 and J is TRBJ2-7; no clear D gene. The V gene lost 3 bases and the J gene lost 9 bases, with 18 bases spanning the gap. Germline CDR1 ENHRY, CDR2 SYGVKD. The CDR3 consists of 14 residues. The CDR3 loop reads CAISEDSRLGVQYF. CDR3 nucleotide sequence: TGTGCCATCAGTGAAGACTCACGTCTGGGTGTGCAGTACTTC.

The chain recombines TRBV7-8 with TRBJ1-2, with D possibly TRBD1 on 5 matching bases. The V end lost 5 bases, the J end lost 10 bases, and 14 bases lay between the germline ends. CDR3 length: 12 residues. CDR1 is SGHVS and CDR2 is FQNEAQ in the germline V gene. In nucleotides, the CDR3 is TGTGCCAGCAGCACGACGCAGGGCCCCTACACCTTC. Its protein product is CASSTTQGPYTF.

The chain uses TRBV6-6 and TRBJ2-7, with TRBD1 matching over 8 bases. This CDR3 is built from 15 residues. With 6 bases clipped from V and 2 bases from J, the junction kept 9 bases outside the gene matches. Germline CDR1 MNHNY, CDR2 SVGAGI (reference sequence). CDR3 in DNA: TGTGCCAGCAGACCCGGGACAGGCGGCGCCTACGAGCAGTACTTC. Translation gives CASRPGTGGAYEQYF.

The rearrangement uses TRBV7-9 and TRBJ2-7; maybe TRBD1 (6 bases). CDR1 and CDR2 from the germline V gene are SEHNR and FQNEAQ (reference sequence). The CDR3 runs to 14 residues. Deletions cut 5 bases from V and 5 bases from J, with 16 bases between. CDR3 sequence: CASSQRGTPNEQYF. CDR3 in DNA: TGTGCCAGCAGCCAAAGAGGGACACCTAACGAGCAGTACTTC.

This clone turned up a few times. CDR3 DNA sequence: TGTGCCAGCTCACCGACCAGCCCACACTATGGCTACACCTTC. Translating gives CASSPTSPHYGYTF. This chain links TRBV18 with TRBJ1-2; D is unresolved. Trimming took off 3 bases at V and 3 bases at J, with 11 bases between the two ends. The CDR3 is made up of 14 amino acids. Germline V CDR1 and CDR2: KGHSH, LQKENI.

The sample holds one count of this clone. Other DNA sequences in this specimen translate into the identical CDR3. In DNA form, the CDR3 reads TGTGCCAGCAGTGAATCGGGGGGTAGCTCCTACAATGAGCAGTTCTTC. Encoded protein: CASSESGGSSYNEQFF. The chain has TRBV25-1 and TRBJ2-1; 7 bases are a match to TRBD2. V shed 1 base and J 0 bases; nucleotides not matched to a gene: 3. The V gene's germline CDR1 is MGHDK and CDR2 SYGVNS. The CDR3 extends over 16 amino acids.

This rearrangement joins TRBV7-2 to TRBJ1-3, with a weak D call TRBD1 (5 bases). Trimming pared 4 bases from V and 0 bases from J, leaving 7 bases between. CDR3 length equals 14 residues. Per germline, CDR1 SGHTA and CDR2 FQGNSA. The DNA for the CDR3 is TGTGCCAGCAGCTGGGGCGTCTCTGGAAACACCATATATTTT. It yields the protein CASSWGVSGNTIYF.

The gene calls are TRBV27 and TRBJ2-7; 9 bases fit TRBD2. Trimming removed 10 bases from V and 4 bases from J; junction bases left unmatched: 11. There are 14 residues in the CDR3. CDR1 and CDR2 (germline): MNHEY, SMNVEV (reference sequence). CDR3 region: CATGNLAGRYEQYF. DNA of the CDR3: TGTGCCACCGGGAACCTAGCGGGACGATACGAGCAGTACTTC.